The 7 T cell receptor beta chains below all came from one sample that was sequenced in a study of cytomegalovirus exposure and HLA in healthy donors. In the PCR, 60 Vbeta and 13 Jbeta primers were used. Measured with immunoSEQ multiplex PCR; TCRdb has only the in-frame clones, and not every one. The sample lists some 180,000 clones; 70% to 80% were seen once. Sequencing input: PBMCs. These receptors all stem from a man aged 18 to 29 in good health and CMV-seronegative.

CDR3 region: CASPGGRARYEETQYF. CDR3 in DNA: TGTGCCAGCCCTGGAGGGCGGGCCCGATACGAAGAGACCCAGTACTTC. The rearrangement links TRBV2 to TRBJ2-5; perhaps TRBD2 as D (6 bases). Trimming left V 8 bases short and J 3 bases short, with 22 bases between. From germline, CDR1 is SNHLY and CDR2 FYNNEI. The CDR3 is 16 residues long.

This chain links TRBV5-1 with TRBJ2-3; tentatively, D is TRBD1 (6 bases). The CDR3 is 15 residues long. V was cut by 4 bases and J by 0 bases, with 12 bases left in between. The germline CDR1 and CDR2 sequences are SGHRS and YFSETQ. Here the CDR3 DNA reads TGCGCCAGCAGCCCGGGACATTCGAGCACAGATACGCAGTATTTT. Its protein is CASSPGHSSTDTQYF.

The rearrangement links TRBV28 to TRBJ2-3; possibly TRBD1 for D (6 bases). The germline CDR1 and CDR2 sequences are MDHEN and SYDVKM. The ends were cut back, 6 bases at V and 0 bases at J, with 19 bases in the middle. The CDR3 extends over 17 amino acids. The CDR3 spells CASRTNRGGWSTDTQYF. DNA of the CDR3: TGTGCCAGCAGGACGAATCGAGGGGGTTGGAGCACAGATACGCAGTATTTT.

The V and J genes are TRBV5-6 and TRBJ1-1; D is unresolved. This CDR3 is 17 amino acids long. From germline, CDR1 is SGHDT and CDR2 YYEEEE. Trimming cost V 0 bases and J 1 base, with 16 bases left between them. The CDR3 spells CASSLVRGSERNTEAFF. The CDR3 nucleotides are TGTGCCAGCAGCTTGGTCCGCGGGTCGGAAAGGAACACTGAAGCTTTCTTT.

The chain combines TRBV7-9 with TRBJ2-1, with unresolved D. Germline values: CDR1 SEHNR, CDR2 FQNEAQ (reference sequence). The CDR3 length is 10 residues. V was cut by 11 bases and J by 4 bases, with 6 bases left in between. CDR3 amino acids: CASSYNEQFF. The CDR3 coding sequence is TGTGCCTCGTCTTACAATGAGCAGTTCTTC. Supplemented by reference TRBV7-9 and TRBJ2-1, the full variable domain reads DTGVSQNPRHKITKRGQNVTFRCDPISEHNRLYWYRQTLGQGPEFLTYFQNEAQLEKSRLLSDRFSAERPKGSFSTLEIQRTEQGDSAMYLCASSYNEQFFGPGTRLTVL.

J is TRBJ2-2 and V is TRBV5-1; 11 bases are a match to TRBD2. The V gene end was trimmed by 0 bases and the J gene end by 3 bases; junction bases not matched to a gene: 16. This CDR3 has 21 amino acids. The germline V gene has CDR1 SGHRS and CDR2 YFSETQ. CDR3 nucleotides: TGCGCCAGCAGCTTGGGATTTAGGTGGACTAGCGGGCTCGGGGACACCGGGGAGCTGTTTTTT. It yields the protein CASSLGFRWTSGLGDTGELFF.

This sequence joins TRBV29-1 and TRBJ2-1; D is perhaps TRBD2 (6 bases). The CDR3 runs to 14 residues. With 3 bases removed from V and 0 bases from J, the gap between germline ends came to 9 bases. CDR1 is SQVTM, CDR2 ANQGSEA, per germline. The chain's CDR3 is CSVEDGSSYNEQFF. CDR3 bases: TGCAGCGTTGAGGACGGGAGCTCCTACAATGAGCAGTTCTTC.